This note documents a single T cell receptor (beta chain) sequence. What it binds is not known. TCRdb called the reads again in MiXCR, with one record for every CDR3 protein. The sample yields 60,000 to 70,000 distinct CDR3 sequences, 50% to 70% seen once. This record comes from a study of type 1 regulatory T cells. Turning to the study itself: T-allo10 is a Tr1-enriched, alloantigen-specific CD4 T cell product made in vitro.

The CDR3 has 11 residues. CDR1 and CDR2 (germline): DFQATT, SNEGSKA (reference sequence). Trimming took off 1 base at V and 6 bases at J, with 7 bases between the two ends. The sample taken for sequencing was cultured T cells, either the whole culture or a sorted T cell fraction (not recorded which). Subset here: Tr1-enriched cell product generated in vitro against host alloantigens. The sequence was collected from a human donor in good health. The chain combines TRBV20-1 with TRBJ2-7; D gene unclear. The DNA of the CDR3 is TGCAGTGCTAGAGGGTTTCGCGAGCAGTACTTC. Protein: CSARGFREQYF.